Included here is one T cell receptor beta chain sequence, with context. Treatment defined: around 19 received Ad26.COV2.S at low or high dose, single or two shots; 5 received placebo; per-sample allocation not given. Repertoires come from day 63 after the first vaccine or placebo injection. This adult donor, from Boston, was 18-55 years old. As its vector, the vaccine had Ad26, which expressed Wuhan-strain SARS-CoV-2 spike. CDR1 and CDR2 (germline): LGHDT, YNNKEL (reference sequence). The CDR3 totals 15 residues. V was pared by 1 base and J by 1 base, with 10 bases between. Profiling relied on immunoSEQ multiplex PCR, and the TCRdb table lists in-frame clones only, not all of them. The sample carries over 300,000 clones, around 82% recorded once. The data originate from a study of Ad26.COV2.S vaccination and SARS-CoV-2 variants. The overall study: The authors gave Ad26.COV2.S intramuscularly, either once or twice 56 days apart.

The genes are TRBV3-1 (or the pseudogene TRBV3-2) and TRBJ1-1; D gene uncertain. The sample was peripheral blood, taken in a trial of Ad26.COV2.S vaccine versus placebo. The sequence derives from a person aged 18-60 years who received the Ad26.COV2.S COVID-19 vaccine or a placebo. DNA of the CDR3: TGTGCCAGCAGCCAAGTTGTATATGGGAACACTGAAGCTTTCTTT. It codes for CASSQVVYGNTEAFF.